A single sample is the source of the 20 T cell receptor beta chains below, sequenced in a study of blood T cell repertoires in COVID-19. The data were produced by immunoSEQ multiplex PCR, yet TCRdb's version contains in-frame clones alone and is incomplete. The profile covers about 40,000 clones, with roughly 80% appearing a single time and 25% to 30% taken by the ten largest. Sequenced: peripheral blood. The source is a woman aged 70-85 years with acute or convalescent COVID-19.

The CDR3 loop reads CASSRQGGVYGYTF. For the CDR3, the DNA is TGTGCCAGCAGTAGACAGGGAGGAGTCTATGGCTACACCTTC. J is TRBJ1-2 and V is TRBV6-5, with 7 bases lining up with TRBD1. The CDR3 extends over 14 amino acids. V was pared by 5 bases and J by 4 bases, with 7 bases of the junction left unmatched. CDR1 MNHEY and CDR2 SVGAGI come from the germline V gene.

V usage is TRBV2 and J usage is TRBJ2-1; 15 bases map to TRBD2. This CDR3 is 15 amino acids long. Per germline, CDR1 SNHLY and CDR2 FYNNEI. V lost 5 bases and J lost 7; bases outside the gene matches: 3. The DNA for the CDR3 is TGTGCCAGCAGTTGGGGACTAGCGGGAGGTAATGAGCAGTTCTTC. Its protein product is CASSWGLAGGNEQFF.

The chain carries TRBV7-6 and TRBJ2-5; maybe TRBD2 (5 bases). V lost 1 base and J lost 5, with 26 bases in between. There are 19 residues in the CDR3. Germline lookup yields CDR1 SGHVS and CDR2 FNYEAQ. Here the CDR3 reads CASSLGGSLYFGPEETQYF. CDR3 nucleotide sequence: TGTGCCAGCAGCTTAGGAGGGTCTTTGTATTTCGGGCCGGAGGAGACCCAGTACTTC.

This clone was found a few times. The CDR3 reads CASSERPRSYSNQPQHF. DNA for the CDR3: TGTGCCAGCAGTGAGCGGCCGAGGAGTTATAGCAATCAGCCCCAGCATTTT. This chain uses TRBV6-1 with TRBJ1-5; unclear D gene. There are 17 residues in the CDR3. Germline V gene data show CDR1 as MNHNS and CDR2 as SASEGT. V was clipped by 3 bases and J by 0 bases, with 15 bases between them.

The CDR3 reads CASSVGPGQTEKLFF. The CDR3 DNA is TGTGCCAGCAGCGTAGGCCCGGGACAGACTGAAAAACTGTTTTTT. The chain links TRBV9 to TRBJ1-4; 7 bases line up with TRBD1. The germline V gene encodes CDR1 SGDLS and CDR2 YYNGEE. The CDR3 is 15 residues long. V shed 0 bases, J shed 7 bases, and the junction held 6 bases outside the gene matches.

The chain links TRBV7-6 to TRBJ2-2; TRBD2 matches at 8 bases. This CDR3 comprises 21 residues. With V trimmed by 2 bases and J by 2 bases, 19 bases remained unmatched. CDR1 is SGHVS and CDR2 is FNYEAQ in the germline V gene. Here the CDR3 reads CASSLRPAGEHLWDNTGELFF. The CDR3 bases are TGTGCCAGCAGCTTACGCCCAGCGGGAGAACATCTTTGGGATAACACCGGGGAGCTGTTTTTT.

The rearrangement links TRBV6-5 to TRBJ2-7; 7 bases match TRBD1. V lost 0 bases to trimming and J lost 3 bases; unmatched junction nucleotides: 2. This CDR3 has 14 residues. The germline CDR1 and CDR2 sequences are MNHEY and SVGAGI. This chain's CDR3 is CASSYSNRGYEQYF. CDR3 coding DNA: TGTGCCAGCAGTTACTCGAACAGGGGCTACGAGCAGTACTTC.

The CDR3 spells CASRSLSDRGHSGELFF. CDR3 coding DNA: TGTGCCAGCAGATCCCTTAGTGACAGGGGGCATAGCGGGGAGCTGTTTTTT. The V and J genes are TRBV28 and TRBJ2-2, with TRBD1 matching over 10 bases. Trimming at V came to 6 bases and at J to 7 bases, leaving 14 bases not matched to a gene. The germline gives CDR1 MDHEN, CDR2 SYDVKM. The CDR3 runs 17 residues.

The rearrangement links TRBV7-3 to TRBJ2-3; 8 nucleotides match TRBD2. Germline CDR1 SGHTA, CDR2 FQGTGA. The V and J ends lost 5 bases and 8 bases, in that order; junction bases with no gene match: 12. The CDR3 is 15 residues long. CDR3 nucleotides: TGTGCCAGCAGCCCCGTGATGAGCGGGGGAAGTACGCAGTATTTT. It codes for CASSPVMSGGSTQYF.

The rearrangement joins TRBV19 to TRBJ2-1, with TRBD2 identical over 7 bases. Germline lookup yields CDR1 LNHDA and CDR2 SQIVND (reference sequence). The V segment lost 3 bases and the J segment 7 bases; nucleotides outside the gene matches: 3. The CDR3 spans 13 residues. CDR3 region: CASSIGTINEQFF. The CDR3 nucleotides are TGTGCCAGTAGTATTGGGACTATTAATGAGCAGTTCTTC.

A single count supports this clone. CDR3 sequence: CASSLGGQGPGMAQYF. The CDR3, as DNA: TGTGCCAGCAGCTTAGGTGGACAGGGCCCTGGGATGGCCCAGTACTTC. The chain couples TRBV11-2 to TRBJ2-5; 8 bases are shared with TRBD1. The V segment lost 1 base and the J segment 9 bases; nucleotides outside the gene matches: 13. Germline V lookup: CDR1 SGHAT, CDR2 FQNNGV. The CDR3 totals 16 residues.

The CDR3: CASSESGGSSYEQYF. For the CDR3, the DNA is TGCGCCAGCAGTGAGTCGGGAGGGAGCTCCTACGAGCAGTACTTC. The chain joins TRBV10-1 to TRBJ2-7; 7 nucleotides agree with TRBD2. Germline CDR1 WNHNN, CDR2 SYGVQD (reference sequence). J gave up 0 bases and V 0 bases, and 2 bases lay outside the gene matches. The length of the CDR3 is 15 residues.

V and J are TRBV7-2 and TRBJ2-1; D ambiguous. CDR1 is SGHTA, CDR2 FQGNSA, per germline. The V and J ends lost 1 base and 8 bases respectively, with 9 bases between them. CDR3 length equals 13 residues. The CDR3 region is CASSLVLRDEQFF. In DNA form, the CDR3 reads TGTGCCAGCAGCTTAGTGCTCCGCGATGAGCAGTTCTTC.

The chain recombines TRBV19 with TRBJ2-5, with 7 bases aligning to TRBD2. With 5 bases clipped from V and 5 bases from J, the junction kept 8 bases outside the gene matches. This CDR3 region has 14 residues. The V gene's germline CDR1 is LNHDA and CDR2 SQIVND (reference sequence). CDR3 sequence reads: CASSRVAGEETQYF. Written as DNA, the CDR3 is TGTGCCAGTAGTCGGGTTGCGGGAGAGGAGACCCAGTACTTC.

This clone appeared once. The chain has TRBV29-1 and TRBJ1-2; weak D call: TRBD1 (6 bases). The CDR3 length is 13 residues. CDR1 and CDR2 (germline): SQVTM, ANQGSEA. Trimming pared 3 bases from V and 6 bases from J, leaving 14 bases between. The CDR3 bases are TGCAGCGTTGAGCACAGGGATCGTGATGGCTACACCTTC. Translated: CSVEHRDRDGYTF.

This clone was seen only a few times. The rearrangement joins TRBV18 to TRBJ2-3; 7 bases line up with TRBD2. The CDR3 has 16 residues. After removal of 1 base from V and 2 bases from J, the junction contained 6 bases not matched to a gene. CDR1 KGHSH and CDR2 LQKENI come from the germline V gene. The CDR3 coding sequence is TGTGCCAGCTCACCACTCCCGGGGGGACTCACAGATACGCAGTATTTT. Its translation is CASSPLPGGLTDTQYF.

The J gene is TRBJ2-5, the V gene TRBV12-5; 15 positions agree with TRBD2. The length of the CDR3 is 16 residues. V lost 6 bases, J lost 4 bases, and 6 bases stayed unmatched. Germline V lookup: CDR1 LGHNT, CDR2 FRNRAP. CDR3 amino acids: CASGSGLAGGIETQYF. CDR3 bases: TGTGCTAGTGGCTCAGGACTAGCGGGGGGGATAGAGACCCAGTACTTC.

This rearrangement joins TRBV10-3 to TRBJ2-3, with 9 bases identical to TRBD2. The germline V gene encodes CDR1 ENHRY and CDR2 SYGVKD. The CDR3 has 16 amino acids. The V gene end was trimmed by 4 bases and the J gene end by 3 bases; junction bases not matched to a gene: 8. CDR3: CAISVLGREGTDTQYF. CDR3 sequence (DNA): TGTGCCATCAGTGTACTGGGGCGGGAGGGTACAGATACGCAGTATTTT.

The chain joins TRBV11-2 to TRBJ2-1; possibly TRBD1 for D (5 bases). V shed 6 bases and J shed 0 bases, with 12 bases lying between them. CDR3 length: 15 amino acids. CDR1 and CDR2 (germline): SGHAT, FQNNGV. The DNA for the CDR3 is TGTGCCAGCAGTTCACCCCAGGGCTCCTACAATGAGCAGTTCTTC. Translation gives CASSSPQGSYNEQFF.

This clone was seen a few times. The rearrangement links TRBV6-5 to TRBJ1-6; possibly TRBD1 for D (6 bases). V was cut by 2 bases and J by 7 bases, with 9 bases left in between. The CDR3 is made up of 14 amino acids. Germline CDR1 is MNHEY and CDR2 is SVGAGI. The CDR3 region has the DNA TGTGCCAGCAGTTACGGCAGGGGCAATTCACCCCTCCACTTT. Residues: CASSYGRGNSPLHF.